This entry describes one TCR beta chain. This clone was seen only once. Which antigen it targets is not known. Per-base qualities were not stored, and no clone one base away is much larger. TCRbeta CDR3 regions were amplified from genomic DNA using the immunoSEQ Assay, a bias-controlled multiplex PCR. In the paper's pipeline: Nucleated cell counts per sample were estimated from amplification of reference gene primers within the assay. To quantify the absolute abundance of each unique TCRbeta CDR3 rearrangement, sequence reads were collapsed and filtered. For each sample, productive Simpson clonality was calculated by taking the square root of Simpson's diversity index across productive rearrangements. The immuneACCESS repertoire file appears here via TCRdb, limited to in-frame rearrangements. These files lack a portion of the clones; in checked studies, under half of the deficit traces to unresolved V genes, and the cause of the others is not known. V, J and clone size are those of that table, while D and trimming were read from the DNA. The sample includes around 190,000 clones, with roughly 84% observed a single time. The leading ten clones occupy roughly 3.2% of the sample.

These data come from a study of blood T cell repertoires in COVID-19 (dated by TCRdb to the early 2020s). In terms of the full investigation: Collaborator samples came from the United States, Italy and Spain and covered acute and convalescent phases of COVID-19. The prospective study material was composed of cDNA or gDNA derived from T cells, B-cell-depleted T cells, or PBMCs. Subjects who had been exposed to COVID-19, were actively infected with it, or had recovered from it provided the deeply sampled blood TCRbeta repertoires that made up the dataset. The repertoires were made available in a free public database intended to serve as a resource for research on the immune response to SARS-CoV-2. The samples were drawn from the first 160 participants of the ongoing ImmuneRACE study and from over 950 subjects provided by 6 global collaborators. Sample metadata almost always included a de-identified subject ID, COVID-19 status, age in years and sex. Where available, HLA class I and class II types were obtained from metadata supplied by the sample provider rather than from assay-based typing. What the research found in general, with its limitations: Clinical and demographic metadata were provided uncurated, with the amount varying by source and participant.

Unmatched junction bases come to 6, with V trimmed by 5 bases and J by 1 base. The CDR3, from cysteine to phenylalanine, totals 17 residues. Just CDR3 DNA is preserved here, 51 bases in frame from base 1. Based on the germline V gene, the CDR1 and CDR2 sequences are SGHVS and FQNEAQ. In the prospective study, participants were roughly 18 to 95 years old, resided in under 30 geographic areas of the United States, and were enrolled through a virtual design. Cohort assignment in the prospective study relied on participant-reported clinical history from a screening survey and a study questionnaire. Recovered participants in ImmuneRACE Cohort 3 were defined by two consecutive negative NP/OP PCR tests, clearance by a healthcare professional, or resolution of symptoms. In the prospective study, mobile phlebotomists collected whole blood, serum and a nasopharyngeal or oropharyngeal swab from each participant. Prospective study participants could optionally give additional blood draws and questionnaires over an approximately two-month period. Before DNA extraction, blood samples from the prospective study were shipped at room temperature or frozen.

The V and J segments used are TRBV7-8 and TRBJ2-2; TRBD2 agrees with 11 junctional bases. The TCR originated in a woman younger than 45 who had recovered from COVID-19. Source material: PBMCs or T cells enriched from blood (not recorded which). The CDR3 protein is CASSSTSGGLNTGELFF. In nucleotides, the sequence is TGTGCCAGCAGCAGCACTAGCGGGGGATTGAACACCGGGGAGCTGTTTTTT.